The clone carrying this TCR beta chain was seen only a few times. Its antigen is as yet unknown. The CDR3 loop spans 13 amino acids. The germline V gene encodes CDR1 MNHEY and CDR2 SMNVEV (reference sequence). Deletions cut 7 bases from V and 4 bases from J, with 11 bases between. These data come from a study of T cell responses to AZD1222 COVID-19 vaccine. Study-wide context: Second-dose schedules of about 4 or about 12 weeks were combined. Study-wide findings and caveats: In a largely white British group with more females than males, clonal diversity was possibly underestimated. At study baseline, merely six AZD1222 recipients were seropositive. Unmutated variant regions reportedly attract nearly half of all spike-specific TCRs.

Assay: immunoSEQ multiplex PCR; the TCRdb copy retains only in-frame clones and omits some. This table holds 95,000 to 150,000 clones, 80% to 90% found once. This chain links TRBV27 with TRBJ2-1; no firm D call. Sequencing used peripheral blood, obtained on day 0 of AZD1222 vaccination. The TCR sequence derives from an adult in good health. CDR3 residues: CASISGTYNEQFF. CDR3 nucleotide sequence: TGTGCCAGCATCTCCGGCACTTACAATGAGCAGTTCTTC.